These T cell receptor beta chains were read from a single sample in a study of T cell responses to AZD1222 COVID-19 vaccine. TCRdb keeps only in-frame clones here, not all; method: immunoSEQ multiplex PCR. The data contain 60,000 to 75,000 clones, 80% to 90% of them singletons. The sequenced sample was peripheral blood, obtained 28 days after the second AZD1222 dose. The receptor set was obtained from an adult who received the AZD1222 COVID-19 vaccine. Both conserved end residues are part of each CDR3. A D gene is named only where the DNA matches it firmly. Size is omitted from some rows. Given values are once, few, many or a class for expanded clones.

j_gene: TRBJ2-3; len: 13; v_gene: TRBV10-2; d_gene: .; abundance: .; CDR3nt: TGCGCCAGTTCCGGGACCCCCGCCGATACGCAGTATTTT; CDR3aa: CASSGTPADTQYF
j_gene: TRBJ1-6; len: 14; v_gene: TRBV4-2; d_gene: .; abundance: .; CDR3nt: TGTGCCAGCAGCCAAGAACAGATTAATTCACCCCTCCACTTT; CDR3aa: CASSQEQINSPLHF
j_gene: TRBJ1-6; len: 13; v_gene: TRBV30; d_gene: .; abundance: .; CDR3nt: TGTGCCTGGAGCACCGGATATGGGTCACCCCTCCACTTT; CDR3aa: CAWSTGYGSPLHF
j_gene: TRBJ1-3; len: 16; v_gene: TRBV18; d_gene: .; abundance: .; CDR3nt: TGTGCCAGCTCGCCGTCCTTTCCTACCTCCGGAAACACCATATATTTT; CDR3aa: CASSPSFPTSGNTIYF
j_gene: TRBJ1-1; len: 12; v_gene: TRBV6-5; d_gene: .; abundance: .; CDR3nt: TGTGCCAGCAGAGACAGGCTCACTGAAGCTTTCTTT; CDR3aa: CASRDRLTEAFF
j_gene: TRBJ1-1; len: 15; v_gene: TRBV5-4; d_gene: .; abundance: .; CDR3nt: TGTGCCAGCAGCTTGGGGGCGGGGGGCGGCACTGAAGCTTTCTTT; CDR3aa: CASSLGAGGGTEAFF
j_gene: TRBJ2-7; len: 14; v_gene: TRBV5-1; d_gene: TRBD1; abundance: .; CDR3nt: TGCGCCAGCAGCTCTGGACAGGGGACCTACGAGCAGTACTTC; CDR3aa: CASSSGQGTYEQYF
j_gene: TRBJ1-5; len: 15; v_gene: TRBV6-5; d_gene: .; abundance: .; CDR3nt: TGTGCCAGCAGTTACTCCAGAAATAGCAATCAGCCCCAGCATTTT; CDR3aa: CASSYSRNSNQPQHF
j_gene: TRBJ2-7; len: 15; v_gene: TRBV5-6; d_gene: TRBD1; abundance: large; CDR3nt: TGTGCCAGCGGAGACAGGGGTGACCTTATGGACGAGCAGTACTTC; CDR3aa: CASGDRGDLMDEQYF
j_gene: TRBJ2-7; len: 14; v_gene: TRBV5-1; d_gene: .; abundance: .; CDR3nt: TGCGCCAGCAGCTTTCGACAGGGAGGGACCGAGCAGTACTTC; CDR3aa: CASSFRQGGTEQYF
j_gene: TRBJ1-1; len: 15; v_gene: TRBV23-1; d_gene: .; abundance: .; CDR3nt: TGCGCCAGCAGTCAATCCAACCGGGGGTACACTGAAGCTTTCTTT; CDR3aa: CASSQSNRGYTEAFF
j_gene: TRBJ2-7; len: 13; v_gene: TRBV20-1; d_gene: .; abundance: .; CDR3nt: TGCAGTGCTAGTCATCAGGGACTTTACGAGCAGTACTTC; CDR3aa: CSASHQGLYEQYF
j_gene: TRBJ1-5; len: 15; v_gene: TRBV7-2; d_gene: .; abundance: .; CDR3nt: TGTGCCAGCAGCTTAGCGCGGGGGCCCAATCAGCCCCAGCATTTT; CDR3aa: CASSLARGPNQPQHF
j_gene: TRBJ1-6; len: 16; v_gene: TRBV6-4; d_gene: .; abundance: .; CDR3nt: TGTGCCAGCAGTTCCGATTCGCGATTATACAATTCACCCCTCCACTTT; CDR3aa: CASSSDSRLYNSPLHF
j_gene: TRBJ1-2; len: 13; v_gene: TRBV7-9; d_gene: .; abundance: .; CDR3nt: TGTGCCAGCAGCCCGCCCGGGGATCCGAGCTACACCTTC; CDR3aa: CASSPPGDPSYTF
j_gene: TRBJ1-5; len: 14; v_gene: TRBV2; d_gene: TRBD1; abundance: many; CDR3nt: TGTGCCAGCAGTCCCGGACAGGGGGCTCAGCCCCAGCATTTT; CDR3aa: CASSPGQGAQPQHF
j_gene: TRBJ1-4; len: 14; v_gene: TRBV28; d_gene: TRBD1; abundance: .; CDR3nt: TGTGCCAGCAGCTTGACAGGGGTGGGAGAAAAACTGTTTTTT; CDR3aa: CASSLTGVGEKLFF
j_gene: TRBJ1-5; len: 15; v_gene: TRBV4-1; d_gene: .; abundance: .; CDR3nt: TGCGCCAGCAAGAGAGGGACTTGGAGCAATCAGCCCCAGCATTTT; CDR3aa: CASKRGTWSNQPQHF
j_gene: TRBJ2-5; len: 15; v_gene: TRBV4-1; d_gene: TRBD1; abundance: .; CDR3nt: TGCGCCAGCAGCCGGGGACAGGGAACGCAAGAGACCCAGTACTTC; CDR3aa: CASSRGQGTQETQYF
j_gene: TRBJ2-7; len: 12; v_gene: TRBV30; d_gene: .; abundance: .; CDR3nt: TGTGCCTGGAGTCCCGACCGGTACGAGCAGTACTTC; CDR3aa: CAWSPDRYEQYF
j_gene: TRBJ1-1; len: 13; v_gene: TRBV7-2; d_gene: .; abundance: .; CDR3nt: TGTGCCAGCAGCTCGGACAGAAGGACTGAAGCTTTCTTT; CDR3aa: CASSSDRRTEAFF
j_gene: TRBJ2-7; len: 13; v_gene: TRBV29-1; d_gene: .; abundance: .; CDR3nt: TGCAGCGTTGAATTAGGACAGCCCTACGAGCAGTACTTC; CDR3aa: CSVELGQPYEQYF
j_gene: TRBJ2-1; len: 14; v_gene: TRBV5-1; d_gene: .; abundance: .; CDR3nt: TGCGCCAGCACCTGGGTAGGATCCTACAATGAGCAGTTCTTC; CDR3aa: CASTWVGSYNEQFF
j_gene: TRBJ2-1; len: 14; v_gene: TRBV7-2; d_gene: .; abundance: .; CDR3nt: TGTGCCAGCATGTTTGACAGGTCCTACAATGAGCAGTTCTTC; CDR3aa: CASMFDRSYNEQFF
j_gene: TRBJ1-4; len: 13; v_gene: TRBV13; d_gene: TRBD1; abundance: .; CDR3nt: TGTGCCAGCAGCCTCGCAGGGGGTGAAAAACTGTTTTTT; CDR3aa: CASSLAGGEKLFF
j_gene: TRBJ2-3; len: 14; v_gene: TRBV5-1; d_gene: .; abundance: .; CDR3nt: TGCGCCAGCAGCCCGGACCTCTTCACAGATACGCAGTATTTT; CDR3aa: CASSPDLFTDTQYF
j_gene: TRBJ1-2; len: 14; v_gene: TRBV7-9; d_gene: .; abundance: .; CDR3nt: TGTGCCAGCAGCTTAAGGGAAAGAGCGTATGGCTACACCTTC; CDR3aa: CASSLRERAYGYTF
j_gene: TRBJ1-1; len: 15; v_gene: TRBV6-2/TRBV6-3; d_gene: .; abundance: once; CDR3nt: TGTGCCAGCAGTTACTCCTACTCGGGGGACACTGAAGCTTTCTTT; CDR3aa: CASSYSYSGDTEAFF
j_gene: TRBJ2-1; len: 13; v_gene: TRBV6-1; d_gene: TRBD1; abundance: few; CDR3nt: TGTGCCAGCAGTGAGGGACAGTACAATGAGCAGTTCTTC; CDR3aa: CASSEGQYNEQFF
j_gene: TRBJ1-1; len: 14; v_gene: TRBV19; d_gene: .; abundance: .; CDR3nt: TGTGCCAGTAGCCAGGGACGGCCGTACACTGAAGCTTTCTTT; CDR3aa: CASSQGRPYTEAFF
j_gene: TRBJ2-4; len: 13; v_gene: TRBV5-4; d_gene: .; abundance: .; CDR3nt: TGTGCCAGCAGCTTGGAACCCCGAGACATTCAGTACTTC; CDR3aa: CASSLEPRDIQYF
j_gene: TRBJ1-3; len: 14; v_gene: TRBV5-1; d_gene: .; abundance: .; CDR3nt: TGCGCCAGCAGCTTGGGTGCAAGGGAAAACACCATATATTTT; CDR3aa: CASSLGARENTIYF
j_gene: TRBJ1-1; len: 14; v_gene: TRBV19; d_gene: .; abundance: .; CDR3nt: TGTGCCAGTAGTAGCTATGGGGAGAACACTGAAGCTTTCTTT; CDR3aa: CASSSYGENTEAFF
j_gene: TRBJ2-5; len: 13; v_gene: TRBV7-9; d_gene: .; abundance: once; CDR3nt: TGTGCCAGCAGCCAAGACAACCAAGAGACCCAGTACTTC; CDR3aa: CASSQDNQETQYF
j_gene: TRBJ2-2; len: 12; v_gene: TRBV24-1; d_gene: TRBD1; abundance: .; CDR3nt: TGTGCCACCAGTGCGACAGGGGAAAAGCTGTTTTTT; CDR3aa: CATSATGEKLFF
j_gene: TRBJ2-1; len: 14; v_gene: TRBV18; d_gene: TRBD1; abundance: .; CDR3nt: TGTGCCAGTCGACCGGGACAGGGGGCGAATGAGCAGTTCTTC; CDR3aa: CASRPGQGANEQFF
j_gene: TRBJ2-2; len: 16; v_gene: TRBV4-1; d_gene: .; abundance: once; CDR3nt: TGCGCCAGCAGCCAAGCCGCATTGATCGTCACCGGGGAGCTGTTTTTT; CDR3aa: CASSQAALIVTGELFF
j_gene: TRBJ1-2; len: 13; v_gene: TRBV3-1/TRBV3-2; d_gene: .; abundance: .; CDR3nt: TGTGCCAGCAGCCAGGTCGACAGGCCTGGCTACACCTTC; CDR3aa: CASSQVDRPGYTF
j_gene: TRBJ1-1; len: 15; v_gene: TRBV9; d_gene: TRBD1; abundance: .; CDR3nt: TGTGCCAGCAGCACCTGGACAGGGGGGAACACTGAAGCTTTCTTT; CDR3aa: CASSTWTGGNTEAFF
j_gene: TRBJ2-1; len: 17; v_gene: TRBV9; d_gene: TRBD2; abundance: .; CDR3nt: TGTGCCAGCAGACGTCCCCCTCTAGCGGGGGGGCTCAATGAGCAGTTCTTC; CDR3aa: CASRRPPLAGGLNEQFF
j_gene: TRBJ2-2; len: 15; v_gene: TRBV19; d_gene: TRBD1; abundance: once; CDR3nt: TGTGCCAGTAGTATAGGACAGGGGGTGTCCGGGGAGCTGTTTTTT; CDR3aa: CASSIGQGVSGELFF
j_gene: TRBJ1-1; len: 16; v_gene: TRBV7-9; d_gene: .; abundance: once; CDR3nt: TGTGCCAGCAGCCCGCCACTAGTATACATGAACACTGAAGCTTTCTTT; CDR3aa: CASSPPLVYMNTEAFF
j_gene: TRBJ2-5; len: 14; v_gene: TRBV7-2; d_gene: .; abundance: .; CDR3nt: TGTGCCAGCAGCCGGGACAGTGCGGGGGAGACCCAGTACTTC; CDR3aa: CASSRDSAGETQYF
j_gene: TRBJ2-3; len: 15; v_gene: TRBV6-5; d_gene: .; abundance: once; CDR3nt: TGTGCCAGCAGTTATCAGGGGACTAGCACAGATACGCAGTATTTT; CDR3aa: CASSYQGTSTDTQYF
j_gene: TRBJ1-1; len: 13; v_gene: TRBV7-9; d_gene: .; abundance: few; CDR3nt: TGTGCCAGCAGCGAATTGGGCGACACTGAAGCTTTCTTT; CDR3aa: CASSELGDTEAFF
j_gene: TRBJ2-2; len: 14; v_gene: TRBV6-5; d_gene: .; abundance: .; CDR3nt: TGTGCCAGCAGTTCTACGGGGTGGGACGGGGAGCTGTTTTTT; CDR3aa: CASSSTGWDGELFF
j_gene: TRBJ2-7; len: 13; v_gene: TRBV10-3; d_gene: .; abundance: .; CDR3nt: TGTGCCATCAGGGGCGATAGCGGCTACGAGCAGTACTTC; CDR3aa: CAIRGDSGYEQYF
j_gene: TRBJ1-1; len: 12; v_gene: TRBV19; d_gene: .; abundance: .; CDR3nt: TGTGCCAGTAGTATCCCCCAGGTGGAAGCTTTCTTT; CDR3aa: CASSIPQVEAFF
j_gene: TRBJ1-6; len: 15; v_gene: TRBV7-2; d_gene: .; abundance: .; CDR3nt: TGTGCCAGCAGCTTACAGGGGCCCTCTAATTCACCCCTCCACTTT; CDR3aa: CASSLQGPSNSPLHF
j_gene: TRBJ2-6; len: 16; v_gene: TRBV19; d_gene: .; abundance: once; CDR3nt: TGTGCCAGTAGTATACAAAAGCACTCTGGGGCCAACGTCCTGACTTTC; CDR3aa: CASSIQKHSGANVLTF
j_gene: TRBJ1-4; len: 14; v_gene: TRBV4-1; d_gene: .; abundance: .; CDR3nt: TGCGCCAGCAGCCAAGTTCTCTGGGACGAAAAACTGTTTTTT; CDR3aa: CASSQVLWDEKLFF